One and the same sample provided the 14 T cell receptor beta chains below, sequenced in a study of cytomegalovirus exposure and HLA in healthy donors. 13 Jbeta primers and 60 Vbeta primers were used for the PCR. Generated by immunoSEQ multiplex PCR, the TCRdb table keeps only in-frame clones and is missing some. The sample consists of a few hundred thousand clones, under 80% of them appearing once. Sequenced sample: PBMCs. The origin of the receptors is a female donor in good health and CMV-seronegative.

This clone was observed a single time. This sequence joins TRBV1 and TRBJ2-3; TRBD1 is taken as the D call from the table, unchecked against the DNA. TRBV1 is marked as a pseudogene. The CDR3 extends over 17 amino acids. The chain's CDR3 is CTSSNLDWGHVTDTQYF. The CDR3 region has the DNA TGCACCAGCAGCAATCTCGACTGGGGACACGTCACAGATACGCAGTATTTT.

About this clone: The same CDR3 arises from other DNA sequences in this sample as well. CDR3 residues: CATNRGGDTEAFF. The CDR3 DNA is TGTGCCACCAATAGGGGTGGGGACACTGAAGCTTTCTTT. The chain recombines TRBV15 with TRBJ1-1, with D maybe TRBD1 (5 bases). Germline CDR1 and CDR2: LNHNV and YYDKDF (reference sequence). There are 13 residues in the CDR3. V was shortened by 7 bases and J by 3 bases, with 12 bases between the two germline ends. Full variable domain (missing parts from reference TRBV15 and TRBJ1-1): DAMVIQNPRYQVTQFGKPVTLSCSQTLNHNVMYWYQQKSSQAPKLLFHYYDKDFNNEADTPDNFQSRRPNTSFCFLDIRSPGLGDTAMYLCATNRGGDTEAFFGQGTRLTVV.

This chain links TRBV4-2 with TRBJ1-4; 7 positions agree with TRBD1. Germline CDR1 and CDR2: LGHNA and YNFKEQ. The length of the CDR3 is 15 residues. V was pared by 0 bases and J by 3 bases, with 1 base of the junction left unmatched. The CDR3 DNA sequence: TGTGCCAGCAGCCAAGACAGGGGGTCTAATGAAAAACTGTTTTTT. It codes for CASSQDRGSNEKLFF.

The chain joins TRBV14 to TRBJ1-1, with a tentative D call TRBD1 (6 bases). Germline CDR1 is SGHDN and CDR2 is FVKESK. V lost 3 bases and J 6 bases, leaving 17 bases between the germline ends. The CDR3 consists of 15 residues. CDR3 coding DNA: TGTGCCAGCAGCCAGGTACAGGGCGGGTTCGCTGAAGCTTTCTTT. Translating it yields CASSQVQGGFAEAFF.

The chain employs TRBV5-1 and TRBJ2-3; 7 bases match TRBD2. The CDR3 length is 16 residues. Per germline, CDR1 SGHRS and CDR2 YFSETQ. Germline trimming cut 0 bases from V and 1 base from J; bases unmatched to any gene: 5. CDR3 loop: CASSLASGGGTDTQYF. CDR3 nucleotide sequence: TGCGCCAGCAGCTTGGCTTCGGGGGGAGGCACAGATACGCAGTATTTT.

The rearrangement uses TRBV9 and TRBJ2-7; 7 nucleotides match TRBD2. The V segment lost 3 bases and the J segment 2 bases; nucleotides outside the gene matches: 5. The length of the CDR3 is 14 residues. Germline lookup yields CDR1 SGDLS and CDR2 YYNGEE. CDR3 amino acids: CASSAASGPYEQYF. For the CDR3, the DNA is TGTGCCAGCAGCGCCGCTAGCGGCCCCTACGAGCAGTACTTC.

V is TRBV7-9 and J is TRBJ2-3; 7 nucleotides align to TRBD2. The CDR3 totals 14 residues. Germline lookup yields CDR1 SEHNR and CDR2 FQNEAQ (reference sequence). After removal of 4 bases from V and 2 bases from J, the junction contained 3 bases not matched to a gene. This CDR3 reads CASSYSGFTDTQYF. The CDR3 region has the DNA TGTGCCAGCAGCTATAGCGGGTTCACAGATACGCAGTATTTT.

The chain joins TRBV23-1 to TRBJ2-3; TRBD1 aligns across 10 bases. TRBV23-1 is marked as an open reading frame, function uncertain. The CDR3 sequence is 14 residues long. Written as DNA, the CDR3 is TGCGACCCAGGGACAGGGGACCTTCGGGATACGCAGTATTTT. It specifies CDPGTGDLRDTQYF.

This rearrangement joins TRBV5-6 to TRBJ2-3; 11 bases fit TRBD1. With V trimmed by 4 bases and J by 5 bases, 6 bases remained unmatched. CDR3 length equals 15 residues. Germline CDR1 is SGHDT and CDR2 is YYEEEE. The CDR3 sequence is CASSVIGTGGDTQYF. The CDR3 nucleotides are TGTGCCAGCAGCGTGATAGGGACAGGGGGAGATACGCAGTATTTT.

The J gene is TRBJ1-1, the V gene TRBV27, with 8 bases fitting TRBD1. Germline V gene data show CDR1 as MNHEY and CDR2 as SMNVEV (reference sequence). J lost 5 bases, V lost 5 bases, and 7 bases had no gene match. This CDR3 is built from 14 residues. For the CDR3, the DNA is TGTGCCAGCAGTAGGACAGGGATCATGACTGAAGCTTTCTTT. It translates to CASSRTGIMTEAFF.

A few counts support this clone. The chain's CDR3 is CASSEAVLSGSYYGYTF. As DNA, the CDR3 is TGTGCCAGCAGTGAAGCGGTCCTCTCAGGGTCGTACTATGGCTACACCTTC. The chain recombines TRBV6-1 with TRBJ1-2; D is possibly TRBD1 (5 bases). The CDR3 totals 17 residues. CDR1 is MNHNS, CDR2 SASEGT, per germline. V was trimmed by 0 bases and J by 3 bases, leaving 17 bases between them.

The rearrangement links TRBV6-6 to TRBJ2-5; TRBD1 agrees at 10 bases. This CDR3 has 14 residues. The ends lost 8 bases at V and 3 bases at J; junction bases unmatched: 6. Germline V gene data show CDR1 as MNHNY and CDR2 as SVGAGI (reference sequence). CDR3 sequence: CASWTGGRKETQYF. The CDR3 coding sequence is TGTGCCAGCTGGACAGGGGGAAGAAAAGAGACCCAGTACTTC.

The chain links TRBV6-5 to TRBJ2-2; 8 bases are a match to TRBD2. Germline assignment: CDR1 MNHEY and CDR2 SVGAGI. The CDR3 runs to 14 residues. The V and J ends lost 5 bases and 7 bases, in that order; junction bases with no gene match: 6. The CDR3: CASSPGGLGGELFF. The CDR3 DNA follows: TGTGCCAGCAGTCCGGGAGGGCTGGGCGGGGAGCTGTTTTTT.

The V call is TRBV28, the J call TRBJ2-3; D possibly corresponds to TRBD1 (5 bases). The CDR3 is made up of 13 amino acids. V lost 8 bases and J lost 1, with 10 bases in between. From germline, CDR1 is MDHEN and CDR2 SYDVKM. CDR3 DNA sequence: TGTGCCAGCTTTGGGGCCGGCACAGATACGCAGTATTTT. It translates to CASFGAGTDTQYF.